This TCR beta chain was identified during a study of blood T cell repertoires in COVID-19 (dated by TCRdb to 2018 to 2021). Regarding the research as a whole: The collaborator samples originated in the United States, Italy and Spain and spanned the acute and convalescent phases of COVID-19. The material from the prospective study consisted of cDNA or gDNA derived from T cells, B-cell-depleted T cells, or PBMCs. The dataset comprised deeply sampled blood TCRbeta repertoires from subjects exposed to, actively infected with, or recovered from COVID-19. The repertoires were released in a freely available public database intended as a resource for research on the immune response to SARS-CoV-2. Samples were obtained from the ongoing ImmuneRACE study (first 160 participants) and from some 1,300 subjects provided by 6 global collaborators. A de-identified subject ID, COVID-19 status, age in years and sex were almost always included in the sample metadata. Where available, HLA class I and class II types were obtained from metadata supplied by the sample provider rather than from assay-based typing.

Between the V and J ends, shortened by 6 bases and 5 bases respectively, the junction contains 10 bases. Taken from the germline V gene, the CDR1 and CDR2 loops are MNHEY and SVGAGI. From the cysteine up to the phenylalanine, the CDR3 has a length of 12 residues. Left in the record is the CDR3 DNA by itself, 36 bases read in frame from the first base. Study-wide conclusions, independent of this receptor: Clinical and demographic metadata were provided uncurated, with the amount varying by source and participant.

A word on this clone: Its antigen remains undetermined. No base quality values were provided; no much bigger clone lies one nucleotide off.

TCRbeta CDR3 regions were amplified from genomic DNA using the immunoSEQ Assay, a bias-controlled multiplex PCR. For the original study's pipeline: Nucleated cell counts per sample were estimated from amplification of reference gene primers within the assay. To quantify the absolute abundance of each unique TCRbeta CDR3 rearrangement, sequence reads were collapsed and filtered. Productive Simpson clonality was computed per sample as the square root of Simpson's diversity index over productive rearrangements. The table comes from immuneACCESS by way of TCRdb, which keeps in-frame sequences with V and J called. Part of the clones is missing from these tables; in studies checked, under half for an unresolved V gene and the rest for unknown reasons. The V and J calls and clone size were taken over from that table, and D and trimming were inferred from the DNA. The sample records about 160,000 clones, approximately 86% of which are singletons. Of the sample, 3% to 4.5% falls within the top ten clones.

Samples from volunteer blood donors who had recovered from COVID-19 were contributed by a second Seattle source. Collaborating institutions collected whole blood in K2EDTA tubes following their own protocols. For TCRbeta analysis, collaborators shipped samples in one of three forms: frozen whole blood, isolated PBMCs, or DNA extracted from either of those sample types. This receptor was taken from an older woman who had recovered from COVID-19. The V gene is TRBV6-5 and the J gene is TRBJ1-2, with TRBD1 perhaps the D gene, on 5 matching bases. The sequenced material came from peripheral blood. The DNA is TGTGCCAGCAGAAACAGACAGTATGGCTACACCTTC. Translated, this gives CASRNRQYGYTF.